The clone carrying this T cell receptor (beta chain) was detected many times. What it binds is unknown. Time point given: patch test 2, 6 weeks after DPC sensitization. Specified treatment: therapeutic diphenylcyclopropenone sensitization with weekly scalp DPC. V shed 5 bases and J 4 bases; nucleotides not matched to a gene: 8. The CDR3 length is 16 residues. From germline, CDR1 is SGHDT and CDR2 YYEEEE. The sample originates from a study of human T cells and chemical hapten exposure. About the study: Per-sample TCR yield variability stemmed mainly from small pooled library volume differences. Study observations and caveats: There was no change with DPC sensitization in TCRs above 1 in 1000 frequency.

TCRdb re-called the RACE reads with MiXCR, one entry per CDR3 protein. This sample yields more than 80,000 distinct CDR3 sequences, of which roughly a tenth are seen a single time; around 5% belongs to the top ten. The sequence was obtained from a woman between 50 and 59 years old with alopecia areata. Some clones in this sample may be carry-over from other donors' samples. This chain joins TRBV5-6 and TRBJ2-2, with 10 nucleotides matching TRBD1. This specimen consisted of whole blood, obtained in connection with sensitization to the hapten diphenylcyclopropenone (DPC). The CDR3 DNA follows: TGTGCCAGCAGGCCCTTCCGGGACAGGGGCACCGGGGAGCTGTTTTTT. Protein sequence: CASRPFRDRGTGELFF.